The clone carrying this TCR beta chain was picked up many times. A read error may account for a junction end that differs from germline. Germline values: CDR1 DFQATT, CDR2 SNEGSKA (reference sequence). The length of the CDR3 is 12 residues. The sample comes from a study of regulatory T cells in long-lasting Graves disease. Looking at the study overall: Graves' patients diagnosed newly had used antithyroid drugs under 3 months.

As to time point: newly diagnosed GD, antithyroid drugs for less than 3 months. PBMC RNA was the source of the TCR library. All patients originated from an endocrinology department located in Xi'an, China. The EDTA tubes were filled with 8.5 to 9.5 milliliters of drawn peripheral blood. Arm-PCR of CDR3 regions with iRepertoire HTBI primers generated TCR beta libraries. Via MiXCR, TCRdb re-called the multiplex PCR reads, giving one row per CDR3 protein. The table records hundreds of thousands of distinct CDR3 sequences, roughly a sixth of them present only once. The chain recombines TRBV20-1 with TRBJ1-1, with D perhaps matching TRBD1 (5 bases). This sequence originates from a female donor with Graves disease. Here the sequenced sample was peripheral blood mononuclear cells (PBMCs), taken at new diagnosis, from a patient treated with antithyroid drugs. In nucleotides, the CDR3 is TGCAGTGCAAGAGGTCGGGGCGCTGAAGCTTTCTTT. This gives the protein CSARGRGAEAFF.